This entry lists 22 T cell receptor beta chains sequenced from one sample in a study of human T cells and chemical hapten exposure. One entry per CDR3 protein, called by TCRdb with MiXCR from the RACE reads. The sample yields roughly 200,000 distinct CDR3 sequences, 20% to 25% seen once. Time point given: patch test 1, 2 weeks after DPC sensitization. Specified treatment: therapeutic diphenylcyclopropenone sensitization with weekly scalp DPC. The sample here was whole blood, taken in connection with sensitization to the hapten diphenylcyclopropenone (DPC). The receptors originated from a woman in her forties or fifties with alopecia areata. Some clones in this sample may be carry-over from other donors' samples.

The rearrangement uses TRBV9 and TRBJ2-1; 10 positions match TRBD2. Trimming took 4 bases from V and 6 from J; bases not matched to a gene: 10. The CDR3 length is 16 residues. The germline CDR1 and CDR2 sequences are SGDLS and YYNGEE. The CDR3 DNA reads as TGTGCCAGCAGCCCCCCCAGCGGGAGGGCCCCCAATGAGCAGTTCTTC. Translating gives CASSPPSGRAPNEQFF.

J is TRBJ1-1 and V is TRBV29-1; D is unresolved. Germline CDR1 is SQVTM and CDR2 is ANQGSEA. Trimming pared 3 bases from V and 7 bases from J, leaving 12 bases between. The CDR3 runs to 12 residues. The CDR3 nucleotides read TGCAGCGTTGAGGGCCCGAGGGTTGAAGCTTTCTTT. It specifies CSVEGPRVEAFF.

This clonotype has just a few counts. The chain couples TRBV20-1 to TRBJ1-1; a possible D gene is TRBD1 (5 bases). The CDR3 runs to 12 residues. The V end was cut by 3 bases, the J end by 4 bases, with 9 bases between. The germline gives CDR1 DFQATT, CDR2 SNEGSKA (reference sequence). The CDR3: CSARRGGTEAFF. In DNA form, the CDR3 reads TGCAGTGCTAGGAGGGGAGGCACTGAAGCTTTCTTT.

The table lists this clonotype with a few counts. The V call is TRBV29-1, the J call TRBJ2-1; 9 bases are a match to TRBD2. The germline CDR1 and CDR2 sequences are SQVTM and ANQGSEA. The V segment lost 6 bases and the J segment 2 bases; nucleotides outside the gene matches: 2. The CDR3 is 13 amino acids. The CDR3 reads CSVAGGTYNEQFF. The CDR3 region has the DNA TGCAGCGTAGCGGGAGGTACCTACAATGAGCAGTTCTTC.

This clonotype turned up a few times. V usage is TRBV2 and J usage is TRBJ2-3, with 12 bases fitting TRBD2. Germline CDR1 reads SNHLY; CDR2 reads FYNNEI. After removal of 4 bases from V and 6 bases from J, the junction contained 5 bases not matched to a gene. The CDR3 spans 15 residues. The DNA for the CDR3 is TGTGCCAGCAGTGGAACTGGACTAGCGGGGGATACGCAGTATTTT. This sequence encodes CASSGTGLAGDTQYF. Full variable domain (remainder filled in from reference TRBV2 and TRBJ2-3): EPEVTQTPSHQVTQMGQEVILRCVPISNHLYFYWYRQILGQKVEFLVSFYNNEISEKSEIFDDQFSVERPDGSNFTLKIRSTKLEDSAMYFCASSGTGLAGDTQYFGPGTRLTVL.

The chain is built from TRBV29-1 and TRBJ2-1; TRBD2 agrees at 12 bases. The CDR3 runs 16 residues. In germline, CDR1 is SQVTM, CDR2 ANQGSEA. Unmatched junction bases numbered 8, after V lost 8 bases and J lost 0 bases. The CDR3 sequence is CSFGLAGFSSYNEQFF. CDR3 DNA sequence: TGCAGCTTCGGACTAGCGGGATTCAGCTCCTACAATGAGCAGTTCTTC.

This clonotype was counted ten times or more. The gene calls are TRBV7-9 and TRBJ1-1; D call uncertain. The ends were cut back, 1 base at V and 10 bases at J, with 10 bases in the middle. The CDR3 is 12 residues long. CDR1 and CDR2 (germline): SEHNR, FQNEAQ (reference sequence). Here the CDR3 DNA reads TGTGCCAGCAGCTTAGACGACGAGTTAGCTTTCTTT. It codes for CASSLDDELAFF.

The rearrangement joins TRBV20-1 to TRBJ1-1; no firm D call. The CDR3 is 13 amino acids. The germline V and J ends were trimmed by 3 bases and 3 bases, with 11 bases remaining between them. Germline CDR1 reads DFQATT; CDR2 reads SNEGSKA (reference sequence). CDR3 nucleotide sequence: TGCAGTGCTAGTACGGGAAGGGACACTGAAGCTTTCTTT. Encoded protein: CSASTGRDTEAFF.

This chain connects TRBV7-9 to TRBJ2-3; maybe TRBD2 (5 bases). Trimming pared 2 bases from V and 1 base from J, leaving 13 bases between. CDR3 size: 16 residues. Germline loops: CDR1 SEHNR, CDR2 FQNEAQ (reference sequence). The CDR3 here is CASSLLATWGTDTQYF. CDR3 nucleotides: TGTGCCAGCAGCTTATTAGCGACTTGGGGCACAGATACGCAGTATTTT.

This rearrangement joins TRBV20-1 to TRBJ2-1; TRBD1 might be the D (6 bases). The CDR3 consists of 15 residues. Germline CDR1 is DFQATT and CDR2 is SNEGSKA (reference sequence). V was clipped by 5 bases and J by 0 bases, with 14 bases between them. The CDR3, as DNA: TGCAGTGCTTACGACAGGTTTCGCTCCTACAATGAGCAGTTCTTC. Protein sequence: CSAYDRFRSYNEQFF.

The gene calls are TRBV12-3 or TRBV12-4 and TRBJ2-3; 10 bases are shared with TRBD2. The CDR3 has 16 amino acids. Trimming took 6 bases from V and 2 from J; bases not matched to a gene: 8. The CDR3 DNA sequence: TGTGCCAGCAGCTCCGGGACTAGCGCTCACACAGATACGCAGTATTTT. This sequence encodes CASSSGTSAHTDTQYF.

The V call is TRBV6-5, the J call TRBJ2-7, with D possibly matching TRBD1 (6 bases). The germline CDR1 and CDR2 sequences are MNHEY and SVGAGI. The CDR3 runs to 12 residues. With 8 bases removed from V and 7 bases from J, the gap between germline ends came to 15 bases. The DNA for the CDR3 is TGTGCCAGCGGGACAAGCCGCCGGGAGCAGTACTTC. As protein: CASGTSRREQYF.

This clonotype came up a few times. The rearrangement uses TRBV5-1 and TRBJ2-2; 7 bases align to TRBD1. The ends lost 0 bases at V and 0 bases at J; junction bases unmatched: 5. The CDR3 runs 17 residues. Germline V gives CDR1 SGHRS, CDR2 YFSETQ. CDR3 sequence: CASSLGDSLANTGELFF. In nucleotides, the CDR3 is TGCGCCAGCAGCTTGGGGGACAGCCTCGCGAACACCGGGGAGCTGTTTTTT.

The CDR3 region has the DNA TGTGCCAGCAGCGTAGGGCCCGGAGTTCGGAATGAGCAGTTCTTC. This codes for CASSVGPGVRNEQFF. The V call is TRBV9, the J call TRBJ2-1; D is unresolved. This CDR3 is 15 amino acids long. V lost 0 bases and J 7 bases, leaving 14 bases between the germline ends. CDR1 is SGDLS, CDR2 YYNGEE, per germline.

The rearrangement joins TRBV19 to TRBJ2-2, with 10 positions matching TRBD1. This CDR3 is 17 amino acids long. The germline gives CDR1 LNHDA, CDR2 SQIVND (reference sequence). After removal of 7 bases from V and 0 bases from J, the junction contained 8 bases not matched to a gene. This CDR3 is CASNKKGQGANTGELFF. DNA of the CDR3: TGTGCCAGTAATAAGAAAGGACAGGGGGCGAACACCGGGGAGCTGTTTTTT.

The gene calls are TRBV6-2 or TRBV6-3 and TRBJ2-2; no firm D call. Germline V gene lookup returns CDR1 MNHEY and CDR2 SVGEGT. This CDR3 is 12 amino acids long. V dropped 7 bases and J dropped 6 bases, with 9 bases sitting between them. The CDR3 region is CASTEFPGELFF. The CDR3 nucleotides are TGTGCCAGCACGGAGTTCCCCGGGGAGCTGTTTTTT.

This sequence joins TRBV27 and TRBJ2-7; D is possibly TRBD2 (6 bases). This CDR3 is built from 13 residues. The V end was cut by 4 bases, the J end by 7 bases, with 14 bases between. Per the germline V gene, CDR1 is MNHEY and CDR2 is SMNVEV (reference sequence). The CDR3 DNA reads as TGTGCCAGCAGTTACCCGGGAGAGGGTGAGCAGTACTTC. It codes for CASSYPGEGEQYF.

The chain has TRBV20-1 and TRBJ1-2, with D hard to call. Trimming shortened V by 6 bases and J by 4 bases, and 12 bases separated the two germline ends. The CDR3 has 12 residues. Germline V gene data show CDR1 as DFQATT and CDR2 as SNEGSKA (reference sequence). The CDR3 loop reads CSAGRSLYGYTF. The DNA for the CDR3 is TGCAGTGCCGGACGAAGCCTCTATGGCTACACCTTC.

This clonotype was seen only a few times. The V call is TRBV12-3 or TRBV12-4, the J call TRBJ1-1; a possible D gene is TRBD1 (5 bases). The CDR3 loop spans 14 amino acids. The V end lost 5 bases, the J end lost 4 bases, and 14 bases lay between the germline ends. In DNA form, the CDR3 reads TGTGCCAGCAGTGGAACTTTAGGGGCCACTGAAGCTTTCTTT. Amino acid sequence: CASSGTLGATEAFF.

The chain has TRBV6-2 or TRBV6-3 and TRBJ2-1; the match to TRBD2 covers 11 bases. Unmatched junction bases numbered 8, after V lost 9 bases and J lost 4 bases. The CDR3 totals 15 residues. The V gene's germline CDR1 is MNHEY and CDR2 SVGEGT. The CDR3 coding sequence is TGTGCCAGTCGGGGACTAGCGGAACGATACAATGAGCAGTTCTTC. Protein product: CASRGLAERYNEQFF.

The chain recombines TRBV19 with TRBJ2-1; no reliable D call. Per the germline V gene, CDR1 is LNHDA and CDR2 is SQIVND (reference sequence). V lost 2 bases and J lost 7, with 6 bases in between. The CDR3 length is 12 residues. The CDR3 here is CASSIFVNEQFF. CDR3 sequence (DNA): TGTGCCAGTAGTATATTCGTGAATGAGCAGTTCTTC.

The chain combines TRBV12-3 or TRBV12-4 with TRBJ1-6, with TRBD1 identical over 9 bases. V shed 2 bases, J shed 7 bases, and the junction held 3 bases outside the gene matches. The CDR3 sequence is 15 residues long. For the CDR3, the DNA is TGTGCCAGCAGTTTAATGGGACAGGGCAATTCACCCCTCCACTTT. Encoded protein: CASSLMGQGNSPLHF.